The rows below give T cell receptor beta chains drawn from one sample of a study of OX40 agonist ivuxolimab in advanced cancers. Here immunoSEQ multiplex PCR was the method, and the copy in TCRdb shows in-frame clones only, minus some. This table holds about 94,000 clones, 91% found once. Here the sequenced sample was CD4+ or CD8+ T cells sorted from blood, taken in a trial of the OX40 agonist ivuxolimab. These receptors originate from an adult with an advanced solid tumor such as melanoma, head and neck, liver or kidney cancer. CDR3s include the opening cysteine and the closing phenylalanine or tryptophan. Fields, in order: D gene, V gene, J gene, CDR3 length, clone size, CDR3 DNA, CDR3 protein. A D gene is named only where the DNA matches it firmly. Expanded clones get a size class; other rows say once, few or many, or leave the size out.

d_call: NA
v_call: TRBV11-3
j_call: TRBJ2-7
cdr3_length: 14
clone_size: NA
cdr3_nt: TGTGCCAGCAGCCCCCGTCCGGGACCCGGGGAGCAGTACTTC
cdr3_aa: CASSPRPGPGEQYF

d_call: NA
v_call: TRBV5-4
j_call: TRBJ1-1
cdr3_length: 14
clone_size: NA
cdr3_nt: TGTGCCAGCAGACTGGAATCCAGATCCGGGGAAGCTTTCTTT
cdr3_aa: CASRLESRSGEAFF

d_call: NA
v_call: TRBV27
j_call: TRBJ1-6
cdr3_length: 18
clone_size: NA
cdr3_nt: TGTGCCAGCAGTTTATGGTTTCCGGTTCACTCCTATAATTCACCCCTCCACTTT
cdr3_aa: CASSLWFPVHSYNSPLHF

d_call: TRBD1
v_call: TRBV18
j_call: TRBJ1-1
cdr3_length: 14
clone_size: NA
cdr3_nt: TGTGCCAGCTCGGAAGGACAGGGGAACACTGAAGCTTTCTTT
cdr3_aa: CASSEGQGNTEAFF

d_call: NA
v_call: TRBV5-4
j_call: TRBJ1-6
cdr3_length: 15
clone_size: NA
cdr3_nt: TGTGCCAGCAGGGAGACCGGGACGGATAATTCACCCCTCCACTTT
cdr3_aa: CASRETGTDNSPLHF

d_call: NA
v_call: TRBV30
j_call: TRBJ1-1
cdr3_length: 12
clone_size: NA
cdr3_nt: TGTGCCTGGGGGGGGTTTGAAACTGAAGCTTTCTTT
cdr3_aa: CAWGGFETEAFF

d_call: NA
v_call: TRBV4-1
j_call: TRBJ2-2
cdr3_length: 16
clone_size: NA
cdr3_nt: TGCGCCAGCAGCCAAGGACCTTACAGGGATGGGGGGGAGCTGTTTTTT
cdr3_aa: CASSQGPYRDGGELFF

d_call: TRBD1
v_call: TRBV30
j_call: TRBJ1-2
cdr3_length: 13
clone_size: NA
cdr3_nt: TGTGCCTGGATCTCGACAGGGCTCGATGGCTACACCTTC
cdr3_aa: CAWISTGLDGYTF

d_call: NA
v_call: TRBV7-2
j_call: TRBJ2-7
cdr3_length: 16
clone_size: NA
cdr3_nt: TGTGCCAGCAGCTTAGACTACGCCGTCCAGGGCTACGAGCAGTACTTC
cdr3_aa: CASSLDYAVQGYEQYF

d_call: TRBD1
v_call: TRBV6-5
j_call: TRBJ2-7
cdr3_length: 14
clone_size: NA
cdr3_nt: TGTGCCAGCAGTCTTTGGGGACAGGGGTACGAGCAGTACTTC
cdr3_aa: CASSLWGQGYEQYF

d_call: NA
v_call: TRBV21-1
j_call: TRBJ1-5
cdr3_length: 18
clone_size: NA
cdr3_nt: TGTGCCAGCACCCCCCGGGGAGGGACAGTCTATAGCAATCAGCCCCAGCATTTT
cdr3_aa: CASTPRGGTVYSNQPQHF

d_call: NA
v_call: TRBV7-3
j_call: TRBJ2-1
cdr3_length: 15
clone_size: NA
cdr3_nt: TGTGCCAGCAGCTTAGGCAGGGGACCCGGGGATGAGCAGTTCTTC
cdr3_aa: CASSLGRGPGDEQFF

d_call: TRBD1
v_call: TRBV5-4
j_call: TRBJ2-3
cdr3_length: 16
clone_size: NA
cdr3_nt: TGTGCCAGCAGCTTGAGTCTTGGACAGGGGGCAGATACGCAGTATTTT
cdr3_aa: CASSLSLGQGADTQYF

d_call: NA
v_call: TRBV19
j_call: TRBJ1-4
cdr3_length: 14
clone_size: once
cdr3_nt: TGTGCCAGTAGTATTTTAGGTCTTAATGAAAAACTGTTTTTT
cdr3_aa: CASSILGLNEKLFF

d_call: TRBD1
v_call: TRBV28
j_call: TRBJ1-4
cdr3_length: 15
clone_size: NA
cdr3_nt: TGTGCCAGCAGTTCCCCAGGGGGGCTTAATGAAAAACTGTTTTTT
cdr3_aa: CASSSPGGLNEKLFF

d_call: TRBD1
v_call: TRBV7-9
j_call: TRBJ1-2
cdr3_length: 15
clone_size: NA
cdr3_nt: TGTGCCAGCAGCTCAACAGGGGTGGGAGGCTATGGCTACACCTTC
cdr3_aa: CASSSTGVGGYGYTF

d_call: TRBD2
v_call: TRBV11-3
j_call: TRBJ2-7
cdr3_length: 16
clone_size: NA
cdr3_nt: TGTGCCAGCAGCTTAGATTCGGGGCGGGAGGCCTACGAGCAGTACTTC
cdr3_aa: CASSLDSGREAYEQYF

d_call: NA
v_call: TRBV9
j_call: TRBJ2-5
cdr3_length: 13
clone_size: NA
cdr3_nt: TGTGCCAGCAGCGTAGCTACTCGAGAGACCCAGTACTTC
cdr3_aa: CASSVATRETQYF

d_call: NA
v_call: TRBV11-3
j_call: TRBJ2-3
cdr3_length: 15
clone_size: NA
cdr3_nt: TGTGCCAGCAGCCCCAGACAGGGAGGGAAAGATACGCAGTATTTT
cdr3_aa: CASSPRQGGKDTQYF

d_call: NA
v_call: TRBV5-1
j_call: TRBJ2-2
cdr3_length: 17
clone_size: NA
cdr3_nt: TGCGCCAGCAGTGTACAGCCTATCGGTGGGGACACCGGGGAGCTGTTTTTT
cdr3_aa: CASSVQPIGGDTGELFF

d_call: NA
v_call: TRBV7-9
j_call: TRBJ2-3
cdr3_length: 18
clone_size: NA
cdr3_nt: TGTGCCAGCAGCTTACCAAGACAGACTGCTCCTAGCACAGATACGCAGTATTTT
cdr3_aa: CASSLPRQTAPSTDTQYF

d_call: TRBD1
v_call: TRBV19
j_call: TRBJ2-3
cdr3_length: 16
clone_size: NA
cdr3_nt: TGTGCCAGTAGATATGGGACCGGGACAGGGGCCAGTACGCAGTATTTT
cdr3_aa: CASRYGTGTGASTQYF

d_call: NA
v_call: TRBV7-9
j_call: TRBJ2-6
cdr3_length: 14
clone_size: NA
cdr3_nt: TGTGCCAGCAGCTCAGAGGCTGGGGCCAACGTCCTGACTTTC
cdr3_aa: CASSSEAGANVLTF

d_call: NA
v_call: TRBV19
j_call: TRBJ2-1
cdr3_length: 17
clone_size: NA
cdr3_nt: TGTGCCAGTAGTATAAGCCCAGGTTCAGTATATTTGGGTGAGCAGTTCTTC
cdr3_aa: CASSISPGSVYLGEQFF

d_call: TRBD1
v_call: TRBV5-1
j_call: TRBJ1-2
cdr3_length: 14
clone_size: NA
cdr3_nt: TGCGCCAGCAGCTCTTCCGGGACAGGCTATGGCTACACCTTC
cdr3_aa: CASSSSGTGYGYTF

d_call: TRBD2
v_call: TRBV12-5
j_call: TRBJ2-2
cdr3_length: 16
clone_size: NA
cdr3_nt: TGTGCTAGTGGTAATAAACTAGCGGGAGTGTCCGGGGAGCTGTTTTTT
cdr3_aa: CASGNKLAGVSGELFF

d_call: NA
v_call: TRBV9
j_call: TRBJ1-1
cdr3_length: 12
clone_size: NA
cdr3_nt: TGTGCCAGCAGCCCCGGTCCTTCCCGGGCTTTCTTT
cdr3_aa: CASSPGPSRAFF

d_call: NA
v_call: TRBV7-3
j_call: TRBJ1-1
cdr3_length: 15
clone_size: NA
cdr3_nt: TGTGCCAGCAGCTTAGGGGCAGGGTATAACACTGAAGCTTTCTTT
cdr3_aa: CASSLGAGYNTEAFF

d_call: TRBD2
v_call: TRBV9
j_call: TRBJ2-5
cdr3_length: 15
clone_size: NA
cdr3_nt: TGTGCCAGCAGCGGCCATTCGAGGGGAGGGGAGACCCAGTACTTC
cdr3_aa: CASSGHSRGGETQYF

d_call: TRBD1
v_call: TRBV19
j_call: TRBJ2-1
cdr3_length: 18
clone_size: NA
cdr3_nt: TGTGCCAGTAGTATAGACACAACCGGGACAGGGGCCTACAATGAGCAGTTCTTC
cdr3_aa: CASSIDTTGTGAYNEQFF

d_call: NA
v_call: TRBV18
j_call: TRBJ1-1
cdr3_length: 14
clone_size: NA
cdr3_nt: TGTGCCAGCTCAGGAGAATACGAGGGCACTGAAGCTTTCTTT
cdr3_aa: CASSGEYEGTEAFF

d_call: TRBD1
v_call: TRBV2
j_call: TRBJ2-5
cdr3_length: 15
clone_size: NA
cdr3_nt: TGTGCCAGCAGATGGAGCCGGGACAGACAAGAGACCCAGTACTTC
cdr3_aa: CASRWSRDRQETQYF

d_call: TRBD2
v_call: TRBV11-2
j_call: TRBJ2-1
cdr3_length: 15
clone_size: NA
cdr3_nt: TGTGCCAGCAGTCTGACTAGCGGGATCTACAATGAGCAGTTCTTC
cdr3_aa: CASSLTSGIYNEQFF

d_call: TRBD1
v_call: TRBV10-1
j_call: TRBJ2-7
cdr3_length: 19
clone_size: NA
cdr3_nt: TGCGCCAGCAGTGAAACGCTTCCTTCGCGGGACAGGGAATACTACGAGCAGTACTTC
cdr3_aa: CASSETLPSRDREYYEQYF

d_call: NA
v_call: TRBV4-1
j_call: TRBJ2-3
cdr3_length: 15
clone_size: NA
cdr3_nt: TGCGCCAGCAGCCAAGTAGCAGGGACGACAGATACGCAGTATTTT
cdr3_aa: CASSQVAGTTDTQYF

d_call: TRBD1
v_call: TRBV19
j_call: TRBJ2-5
cdr3_length: 13
clone_size: NA
cdr3_nt: TGTGCCAGTAGAGCAGGACAGGGAGGGACCCAGTACTTC
cdr3_aa: CASRAGQGGTQYF

d_call: NA
v_call: TRBV19
j_call: TRBJ2-5
cdr3_length: 15
clone_size: NA
cdr3_nt: TGTGCCAGTAGTATACCCAATAGGGGGACGGAGACCCAGTACTTC
cdr3_aa: CASSIPNRGTETQYF

d_call: NA
v_call: TRBV5-1
j_call: TRBJ2-3
cdr3_length: 14
clone_size: NA
cdr3_nt: TGCGCCAGCAGGGAACAGGGCTCGGCAGATACGCAGTATTTT
cdr3_aa: CASREQGSADTQYF

d_call: TRBD2
v_call: TRBV7-3
j_call: TRBJ2-5
cdr3_length: 13
clone_size: NA
cdr3_nt: TGTGCCAGCAGTCGTAGCGGGAGTGGGACCCAGTACTTC
cdr3_aa: CASSRSGSGTQYF

d_call: TRBD2
v_call: TRBV5-1
j_call: TRBJ2-1
cdr3_length: 16
clone_size: few
cdr3_nt: TGCGCCAGCAGGCCCCAACTAGCGGGAGTCTCCAATGAGCAGTTCTTC
cdr3_aa: CASRPQLAGVSNEQFF

d_call: TRBD2
v_call: TRBV5-6
j_call: TRBJ2-4
cdr3_length: 15
clone_size: NA
cdr3_nt: TGTGCCAGCAGCTTTTCTAGCGGGAGCTGGGACATTCAGTACTTC
cdr3_aa: CASSFSSGSWDIQYF

d_call: TRBD1
v_call: TRBV30
j_call: TRBJ1-1
cdr3_length: 15
clone_size: once
cdr3_nt: TGTGCCTGGACCAATCCCAGGGGGCGAAACACTGAAGCTTTCTTT
cdr3_aa: CAWTNPRGRNTEAFF

d_call: NA
v_call: TRBV29-1
j_call: TRBJ1-2
cdr3_length: 10
clone_size: NA
cdr3_nt: TGCAGCGTTGGGGAATATGGCTACACCTTC
cdr3_aa: CSVGEYGYTF

d_call: NA
v_call: TRBV7-8
j_call: TRBJ1-4
cdr3_length: 15
clone_size: NA
cdr3_nt: TGTGCCAGCAGCCCGCGGGACGCCGGGGGAGAAAAACTGTTTTTT
cdr3_aa: CASSPRDAGGEKLFF

d_call: TRBD1
v_call: TRBV7-2
j_call: TRBJ2-5
cdr3_length: 17
clone_size: NA
cdr3_nt: TGTGCCAGCAGCTCTCCGGGACAGGGGGCCTTCCCAGAGACCCAGTACTTC
cdr3_aa: CASSSPGQGAFPETQYF

d_call: TRBD1
v_call: TRBV19
j_call: TRBJ1-5
cdr3_length: 14
clone_size: NA
cdr3_nt: TGTGCCAGTAGTGAAACAGGGGGAGATCAGCCCCAGCATTTT
cdr3_aa: CASSETGGDQPQHF

d_call: NA
v_call: TRBV4-3
j_call: TRBJ1-1
cdr3_length: 15
clone_size: NA
cdr3_nt: TGCGCCAGCAGCCAGGCGACATTAGGGTCGTTTGAAGCTTTCTTT
cdr3_aa: CASSQATLGSFEAFF

d_call: TRBD2
v_call: TRBV28
j_call: TRBJ2-1
cdr3_length: 16
clone_size: NA
cdr3_nt: TGTGCCAGCAGCCCACTAGCGGGAGGCCGGTACAATGAGCAGTTCTTC
cdr3_aa: CASSPLAGGRYNEQFF

d_call: NA
v_call: TRBV7-6
j_call: TRBJ2-5
cdr3_length: 11
clone_size: NA
cdr3_nt: TGTGCCAGCAGCTTTACAGAGACCCAGTACTTC
cdr3_aa: CASSFTETQYF

d_call: NA
v_call: TRBV27
j_call: TRBJ2-2
cdr3_length: 15
clone_size: once
cdr3_nt: TGTGCCAGCAGTTTTTCCGGACCGGACACCGGGGAGCTGTTTTTT
cdr3_aa: CASSFSGPDTGELFF

d_call: NA
v_call: TRBV11-3
j_call: TRBJ2-5
cdr3_length: 12
clone_size: NA
cdr3_nt: TGTGCCAGCAGCCGGGGTGTGGAGACCCAGTACTTC
cdr3_aa: CASSRGVETQYF

d_call: NA
v_call: TRBV7-8
j_call: TRBJ2-1
cdr3_length: 16
clone_size: NA
cdr3_nt: TGTGCCAGCAGCCCACGCCGGGAATTCCGAGCCAATGAGCAGTTCTTC
cdr3_aa: CASSPRREFRANEQFF

d_call: NA
v_call: TRBV5-1
j_call: TRBJ1-3
cdr3_length: 15
clone_size: NA
cdr3_nt: TGCGCCAGCAGCTTGACCCAACAGGGCGGAAACACCATATATTTT
cdr3_aa: CASSLTQQGGNTIYF

d_call: NA
v_call: TRBV7-8
j_call: TRBJ2-1
cdr3_length: 15
clone_size: NA
cdr3_nt: TGTGCCAGCAGCTTAGTAGGCTTCTTGGGCAATGAGCAGTTCTTC
cdr3_aa: CASSLVGFLGNEQFF

d_call: TRBD1
v_call: TRBV28
j_call: TRBJ2-5
cdr3_length: 14
clone_size: NA
cdr3_nt: TGTGCCAGCAGGGAGACAGGGGCGTCGGAGACCCAGTACTTC
cdr3_aa: CASRETGASETQYF

d_call: TRBD1
v_call: TRBV6-1
j_call: TRBJ2-1
cdr3_length: 16
clone_size: NA
cdr3_nt: TGTGCCAGCAGTGTAATCCCGAGACAGGGGATGGATGAGCAGTTCTTC
cdr3_aa: CASSVIPRQGMDEQFF

d_call: TRBD1
v_call: TRBV6-1
j_call: TRBJ2-3
cdr3_length: 15
clone_size: NA
cdr3_nt: TGTGCCAGCAGTGAAGACAGGGGTGTCACAGATACGCAGTATTTT
cdr3_aa: CASSEDRGVTDTQYF